The 9 T cell receptor beta chains below were found in one sample sequenced in a study of shared clonotypes between healthy human individuals. The assay was immunoSEQ multiplex PCR, and TCRdb's table has in-frame clones only and misses some. Of about 450,000 clones listed, about 76% are singletons. The material sequenced was PBMCs. All receptors derive from a woman aged 40 to 50 in good health. Some clones in this sample may be carry-over from other donors' samples.

The J gene is TRBJ2-7, the V gene TRBV5-1, with a tentative D call TRBD1 (5 bases). The CDR3 totals 14 residues. The V gene's germline CDR1 is SGHRS and CDR2 YFSETQ. Trimming stripped 1 base from V and 0 bases from J, with 8 bases between. DNA for the CDR3: TGCGCCAGCAGCTTGTGGGGCAACTCCTACGAGCAGTACTTC. It is translated as CASSLWGNSYEQYF. Drawing the rest from reference TRBV5-1 and TRBJ2-7, the complete variable domain is KAGVTQTPRYLIKTRGQQVTLSCSPISGHRSVSWYQQTPGQGLQFLFEYFSETQRNKGNFPGRFSGRQFSNSRSEMNVSTLELGDSALYLCASSLWGNSYEQYFGPGTRLTVT.

About this clone itself: Being one base from a much bigger clone, this may be a read error. The rearrangement joins TRBV6-6 to TRBJ1-3; 7 bases fit TRBD1. CDR3 length equals 15 residues. Germline V gene data show CDR1 as MNHNY and CDR2 as SVGAGI (reference sequence). The CDR3 nucleotides are TGTGCCAGCAGTTACCGTCAGGGGGTTGGAAACACCATACATTTT. Translation gives CASSYRQGVGNTIHF.

V gene TRBV5-1 combines with J gene TRBJ2-1, with D perhaps TRBD1 (5 bases). Trimming cost V 2 bases and J 7 bases, with 10 bases left between them. Germline values: CDR1 SGHRS, CDR2 YFSETQ. This CDR3 region has 13 residues. CDR3 amino acids: CASSLIPGNEQFF. The CDR3 bases are TGCGCCAGCAGCTTAATACCAGGGAATGAGCAGTTCTTC.

The V and J genes are TRBV5-1 and TRBJ2-1; D is possibly TRBD2 (5 bases). Germline V gene sequence: CDR1 SGHRS, CDR2 YFSETQ. With 0 bases removed from V and 3 bases from J, the gap between germline ends came to 13 bases. The CDR3 covers 16 residues. CDR3 residues: CASSLAGDYLYNEQFF. The CDR3 DNA is TGCGCCAGCAGCTTGGCTGGCGACTACCTCTACAATGAGCAGTTCTTC.

Comments on this clone: The sample has other DNA sequences that encode this CDR3 too. The J gene is TRBJ1-2, the V gene TRBV28; D unclear. Germline CDR1 MDHEN, CDR2 SYDVKM. The CDR3 totals 12 residues. The ends were cut back, 2 bases at V and 5 bases at J, with 6 bases in the middle. The CDR3 spells CASSLGGYGYTF. The CDR3 DNA reads as TGTGCCAGCAGTTTAGGAGGGTATGGCTACACCTTC.

The V and J genes are TRBV5-4 and TRBJ2-1; unclear D gene. The CDR3 contains 15 residues. CDR1 and CDR2 from the germline V gene are SGHNT and YYREEE (reference sequence). V was pared by 7 bases and J by 8 bases, with 22 bases between. The CDR3 region has the DNA TGTGCCAGCGCCCCTCCCGCCTCGATCACCGATGAGCAGTTCTTC. Translated: CASAPPASITDEQFF.

This clone was observed at least ten times. This sequence joins TRBV6-5 and TRBJ1-5, with TRBD1 matching over 9 bases. The CDR3 length is 14 residues. CDR1 MNHEY and CDR2 SVGAGI come from the germline V gene. With V trimmed by 4 bases and J by 7 bases, 5 bases remained unmatched. The CDR3 DNA is TGTGCCAGCAGTTGGGGACAGGGCGAACAGCCCCAGCATTTT. Its translation: CASSWGQGEQPQHF.

The chain uses TRBV28 and TRBJ1-3, with D uncertain. Trimming stripped 3 bases from V and 4 bases from J, with 10 bases between. This CDR3 has 14 residues. The V gene's germline CDR1 is MDHEN and CDR2 SYDVKM. CDR3 in amino acids: CASSFSGRGNTIYF. CDR3 bases: TGTGCCAGCAGTTTCTCGGGCAGGGGAAACACCATATATTTT. The whole variable domain, remainder taken from reference TRBV28 and TRBJ1-3, is DVKVTQSSRYLVKRTGEKVFLECVQDMDHENMFWYRQDPGLGLRLIYFSYDVKMKEKGDIPEGYSVSREKKERFSLILESASTNQTSMYLCASSFSGRGNTIYFGEGSWLTVV.

The V and J genes are TRBV19 and TRBJ2-7; 7 nucleotides line up with TRBD2. This CDR3 comprises 14 residues. Germline V gene lookup returns CDR1 LNHDA and CDR2 SQIVND (reference sequence). Trimming took 5 bases from V and 0 from J; bases not matched to a gene: 4. The CDR3 spells CASSSQRDSYEQYF. CDR3 DNA: TGTGCCAGTAGTTCACAGCGGGACTCCTACGAGCAGTACTTC.